The 20 T cell receptor beta chains below were found in one sample sequenced in a study of neurological immune-mediated disorders. TCRdb used MiXCR to reprocess the 5' RACE reads, holding one entry per CDR3 protein. Of about 49,000 distinct CDR3 sequences listed, approximately 8.4% are singletons. Noted time point: longitudinal time-point 3. The source material was PBMCs. The receptors were sampled from a woman in her forties in good health.

The rearrangement uses TRBV18 and TRBJ1-5; no clear D. CDR3 size: 14 residues. V lost 3 bases, J lost 3 bases, and 9 bases lay in between. Germline V CDR1 and CDR2: KGHSH, LQKENI. The CDR3 reads CASSPDGDNQPQHF. The CDR3 region has the DNA TGTGCCAGCTCACCCGACGGAGACAATCAGCCCCAGCATTTT.

In this sample, this clonotype turned up many times. This chain links TRBV3-1 with TRBJ1-1; D might be TRBD1 (6 bases). The length of the CDR3 is 14 residues. The ends were cut back, 1 base at V and 4 bases at J, with 10 bases in the middle. In germline, CDR1 is LGHDT, CDR2 YNNKEL (reference sequence). The CDR3 DNA reads TGTGCCAGCAGCCAAGTGAACAGGGCCACTGAAGCTTTCTTT. Translated: CASSQVNRATEAFF.

This clonotype was seen repeatedly, ten times or more. The J gene is TRBJ2-7, the V gene TRBV2, with D tentatively TRBD2 (5 bases). There are 13 residues in the CDR3. The germline CDR1 and CDR2 sequences are SNHLY and FYNNEI. Trimming shortened V by 2 bases and J by 2 bases, and 7 bases separated the two germline ends. CDR3 DNA sequence: TGTGCCAGCAGTGAATTGGAGGCCTACGAGCAGTACTTC. Protein sequence: CASSELEAYEQYF.

This clonotype was seen repeatedly, ten times or more. The rearrangement joins TRBV3-1 to TRBJ2-3, with D possibly being TRBD2 (7 bases). Trimming pared 1 base from V and 3 bases from J, leaving 14 bases between. Germline CDR1 reads LGHDT; CDR2 reads YNNKEL (reference sequence). The CDR3 is 16 residues long. CDR3 loop: CASSQGWGGRTDTQYF. CDR3 sequence (DNA): TGTGCCAGCAGCCAAGGGTGGGGGGGGCGGACAGATACGCAGTATTTT.

Comments on this clonotype: This may stem from a read error, because a much larger clone lies one nucleotide away. The conserved closing phenylalanine or tryptophan is absent in this CDR3, likely reflecting a read error. This rearrangement joins TRBV10-3 to TRBJ2-7, with a possible D match to TRBD2 (5 bases). V lost 4 bases, J lost 4 bases, and 11 bases lay in between. The CDR3 sequence is 13 residues long. In germline, CDR1 is ENHRY, CDR2 SYGVKD. This CDR3 is CAISVYEGYEQYL. Here the CDR3 DNA reads TGTGCCATCAGTGTCTATGAGGGTTACGAGCAGTACTTA.

This clonotype came up many times. The chain uses TRBV29-1 and TRBJ1-4; 9 bases fit TRBD1. Germline assignment: CDR1 SQVTM and CDR2 ANQGSEA. V lost 8 bases and J lost 10; bases outside the gene matches: 8. This CDR3 spans 12 amino acids. The CDR3, as DNA: TGCAGCATACAGGGGGCGGAAGGAAAACTGTTTTTT. Encoded protein: CSIQGAEGKLFF.

This clonotype was counted at least ten times. The chain is built from TRBV20-1 and TRBJ1-2, with 9 positions matching TRBD1. The CDR3 is 13 residues long. Germline V lookup: CDR1 DFQATT, CDR2 SNEGSKA (reference sequence). V trimming: 6 bases; J trimming: 4 bases; junction bases outside the gene matches: 6. The CDR3 sequence is CSAGQGTGYGYTF. The CDR3 nucleotides read TGCAGTGCGGGACAGGGAACCGGCTATGGCTACACCTTC.

This clonotype was detected many times. CDR3 bases: TGTGCCAGCAGCTCCCGGACAGGGGGCGATGGCTACACCTTC. It is translated as CASSSRTGGDGYTF. This chain uses TRBV7-3 with TRBJ1-2; 11 nucleotides line up with TRBD1. The germline CDR1 and CDR2 sequences are SGHTA and FQGTGA. The V segment lost 4 bases and the J segment 6 bases; nucleotides outside the gene matches: 4. This CDR3 has 14 residues.

This clonotype has ten or more counts. This sequence joins TRBV18 and TRBJ2-3; D remains ambiguous. This CDR3 comprises 15 residues. Trimming pared 0 bases from V and 0 bases from J, leaving 7 bases between. Germline-derived CDR1 and CDR2 are KGHSH and LQKENI. The DNA of the CDR3 is TGTGCCAGCTCACCACCTTCGGCAAGCACAGATACGCAGTATTTT. Encoded protein: CASSPPSASTDTQYF.

The rearrangement joins TRBV19 to TRBJ2-7; 7 bases fit TRBD1. V shed 1 base and J 4 bases; nucleotides not matched to a gene: 7. This CDR3 comprises 15 residues. CDR1 is LNHDA and CDR2 is SQIVND in the germline V gene (reference sequence). CDR3 in DNA: TGTGCCAGTAGTATAGGGCGCCGACAGGGTTACGAGCAGTACTTC. Translation gives CASSIGRRQGYEQYF.

In this sample, this clonotype turned up many times. The chain recombines TRBV7-2 with TRBJ2-4, with 8 bases identical to TRBD1. V was pared by 4 bases and J by 9 bases, with 11 bases of the junction left unmatched. Germline V gene data show CDR1 as SGHTA and CDR2 as FQGNSA. This CDR3 is 15 amino acids long. CDR3 DNA: TGTGCCAGCAGCTCCCGGGACAGGTCCGGAAGCATTCAGTACTTC. Its translation: CASSSRDRSGSIQYF.

This clonotype was seen many times. The chain links TRBV10-3 to TRBJ1-1, with D possibly matching TRBD1 (6 bases). Trimming stripped 5 bases from V and 6 bases from J, with 13 bases between. Per germline, CDR1 ENHRY and CDR2 SYGVKD. This CDR3 spans 13 amino acids. CDR3 loop: CAISTTGTPEAFF. The CDR3 DNA follows: TGTGCCATCAGTACAACAGGGACCCCTGAAGCTTTCTTT.

This clonotype was counted many times. The rearrangement joins TRBV18 to TRBJ2-5; 9 nucleotides agree with TRBD1. Germline CDR1 and CDR2: KGHSH and LQKENI. The V segment lost 6 bases and the J segment 2 bases; nucleotides outside the gene matches: 7. The CDR3 extends over 15 amino acids. The DNA for the CDR3 is TGTGCCAGCTCCCCAAGACAGGGGGAACAAGAGACCCAGTACTTC. Protein product: CASSPRQGEQETQYF.

This clonotype has at least ten counts. The V call is TRBV5-1, the J call TRBJ2-5, with 9 bases lining up with TRBD1. The CDR3 consists of 12 residues. Germline V gene lookup returns CDR1 SGHRS and CDR2 YFSETQ. V trimming: 3 bases; J trimming: 14 bases; junction bases outside the gene matches: 8. CDR3 region: CASSSSGTGPYF. The CDR3 DNA sequence: TGCGCCAGCAGCTCGAGTGGGACAGGGCCCTACTTC.

This clonotype has ten or more counts. This chain uses TRBV5-1 with TRBJ2-2; 7 positions agree with TRBD2. This CDR3 comprises 16 residues. V lost 4 bases, J lost 5 bases, and 11 bases stayed unmatched. Germline CDR1 is SGHRS and CDR2 is YFSETQ. This CDR3 is CASSGTTSLRTGELFF. The DNA for the CDR3 is TGCGCCAGCAGCGGAACGACTAGCTTGAGGACCGGGGAGCTGTTTTTT. The full variable domain, with the rest looked up from reference TRBV5-1 and TRBJ2-2, is KAGVTQTPRYLIKTRGQQVTLSCSPISGHRSVSWYQQTPGQGLQFLFEYFSETQRNKGNFPGRFSGRQFSNSRSEMNVSTLELGDSALYLCASSGTTSLRTGELFFGEGSRLTVL.

This clonotype was observed at least ten times. The J gene is TRBJ2-5, the V gene TRBV7-2; perhaps D is TRBD1 or TRBD2 (5 bases each). The CDR3 length is 15 residues. V lost 1 base, J lost 5 bases, and 14 bases lay in between. The germline V gene encodes CDR1 SGHTA and CDR2 FQGNSA. This CDR3 reads CASSLVSGTGETQYF. CDR3 coding DNA: TGTGCCAGCAGCTTAGTGTCAGGGACGGGGGAGACCCAGTACTTC.

This clonotype was picked up many times. The chain employs TRBV5-1 and TRBJ1-2; 7 bases are a match to TRBD1. This CDR3 contains 14 residues. The V segment lost 0 bases and the J segment 5 bases; nucleotides outside the gene matches: 4. In germline, CDR1 is SGHRS, CDR2 YFSETQ. CDR3 region: CASSLEAGGYGYTF. The CDR3 DNA reads TGCGCCAGCAGCTTGGAAGCAGGGGGTTATGGCTACACCTTC.

This clonotype was observed at least ten times. This chain connects TRBV4-3 to TRBJ1-6; TRBD1 aligns across 8 bases. V dropped 1 base and J dropped 6; count of bases not matched to a gene: 2. Germline CDR1 reads LGHNA; CDR2 reads YSLEER. There are 15 residues in the CDR3. CDR3 coding DNA: TGCGCCAGCAGCCAAGCAGGGGGCACTAATTCACCCCTCCACTTT. As protein: CASSQAGGTNSPLHF.

The rearrangement uses TRBV12-3 or TRBV12-4 and TRBJ2-1, with 10 bases that match TRBD2. This CDR3 has 15 amino acids. After removal of 5 bases from V and 5 bases from J, the junction contained 6 bases not matched to a gene. The CDR3 region is CASSLRLAGNNEQFF. In nucleotides, the CDR3 is TGTGCCAGCAGTCTTAGACTAGCGGGTAACAATGAGCAGTTCTTC.

CDR3 in amino acids: CSAREIITRDRLDEQYF. In nucleotides, the CDR3 is TGCAGTGCTAGGGAAATCATTACCCGGGACCGCCTCGACGAGCAGTACTTC. The gene calls are TRBV20-1 and TRBJ2-7; the D call may be TRBD1 or TRBD2 (5 bases each). The V end was cut by 3 bases, the J end by 5 bases, with 26 bases between. The CDR3 is made up of 17 amino acids. Germline CDR1 DFQATT, CDR2 SNEGSKA (reference sequence).